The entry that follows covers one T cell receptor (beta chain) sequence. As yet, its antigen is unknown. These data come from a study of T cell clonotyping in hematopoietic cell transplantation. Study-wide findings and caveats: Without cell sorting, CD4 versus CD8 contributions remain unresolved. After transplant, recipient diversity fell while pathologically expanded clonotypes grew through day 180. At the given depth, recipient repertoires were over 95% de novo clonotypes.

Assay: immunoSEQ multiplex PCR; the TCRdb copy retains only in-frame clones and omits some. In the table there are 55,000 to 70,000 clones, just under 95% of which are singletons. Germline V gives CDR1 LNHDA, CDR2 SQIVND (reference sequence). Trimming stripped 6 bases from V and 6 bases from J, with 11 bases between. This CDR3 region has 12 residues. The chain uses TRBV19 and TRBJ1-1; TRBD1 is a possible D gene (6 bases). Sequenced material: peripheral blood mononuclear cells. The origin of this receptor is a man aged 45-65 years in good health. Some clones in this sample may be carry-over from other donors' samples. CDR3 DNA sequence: TGTGCCAGTAGGTACGCAGGGGCTGAAGCTTTCTTT. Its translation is CASRYAGAEAFF.